What follows describes a single T cell receptor (beta chain). The sample originates from a study of blood T cell repertoires in COVID-19. Study-wide context: The cDNA or gDNA used as material had been derived from T cells, B-cell-depleted T cells, or PBMCs.

This CDR3 contains 16 residues. Germline values: CDR1 LNHDA, CDR2 SQIVND (reference sequence). The V segment lost 4 bases and the J segment 5 bases; nucleotides outside the gene matches: 12. The repertoire was sequenced with immunoSEQ multiplex PCR; TCRdb's copy has only in-frame clones and lacks some. This sample has 200,000 to 250,000 clones, with approximately 84% found just once. The clonotype comes from a woman in her forties or fifties with active or convalescent COVID-19. The chain has TRBV19 and TRBJ2-5; 8 bases align to TRBD2. Sample: peripheral blood. CDR3 in DNA: TGTGCCAGTAGTACCGGACGCCGCGGGGGGCTGGAGACCCAGTACTTC. It is translated as CASSTGRRGGLETQYF.